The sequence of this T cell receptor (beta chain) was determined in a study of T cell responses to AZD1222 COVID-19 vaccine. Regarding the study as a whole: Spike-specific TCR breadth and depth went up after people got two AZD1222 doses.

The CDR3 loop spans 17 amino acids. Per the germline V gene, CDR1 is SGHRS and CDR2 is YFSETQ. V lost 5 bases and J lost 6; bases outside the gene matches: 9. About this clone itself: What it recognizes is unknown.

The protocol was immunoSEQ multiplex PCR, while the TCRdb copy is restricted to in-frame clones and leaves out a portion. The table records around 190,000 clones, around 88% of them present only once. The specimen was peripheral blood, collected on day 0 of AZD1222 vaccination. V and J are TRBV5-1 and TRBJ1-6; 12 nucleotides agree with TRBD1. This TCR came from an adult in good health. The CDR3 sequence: CASSLGQGASPNSPLHF. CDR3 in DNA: TGCGCCAGCAGTCTGGGACAGGGGGCCTCTCCTAATTCACCCCTCCACTTT. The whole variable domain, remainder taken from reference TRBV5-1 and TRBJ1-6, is KAGVTQTPRYLIKTRGQQVTLSCSPISGHRSVSWYQQTPGQGLQFLFEYFSETQRNKGNFPGRFSGRQFSNSRSEMNVSTLELGDSALYLCASSLGQGASPNSPLHFGNGTRLTVT.